The rows below give T cell receptor beta chains drawn from one sample of a study of blood T cell repertoires in COVID-19. The assay was immunoSEQ multiplex PCR, and TCRdb's table has in-frame clones only and misses some. This sample has roughly 140,000 clones; roughly 87% occur once, and the top ten carry 1.5% to 2%. Specimen: peripheral blood. These receptors were taken from a man between 65 and 79 years old with acute or convalescent COVID-19. Both conserved end residues are part of each CDR3. A D gene is named only where the DNA matches it firmly. Clone size is not always given. Where it is, it says once, few, many or a class for expanded clones.

D gene,V gene,J gene,clone size,CDR3 DNA,CDR3 protein
.,TRBV5-4,TRBJ1-4,.,TGTGCCAGCACCCGAGATGCAACTAATGAAAAACTGTTTTTT,CASTRDATNEKLFF
TRBD1,TRBV3-1/TRBV3-2,TRBJ2-4,few,TGTGCCAGCAGCCAAGCTGGGACAGGGATAAACATTCAGTACTTC,CASSQAGTGINIQYF
TRBD2,TRBV7-2,TRBJ2-1,once,TGTGCCAGCAGCTCCCTAGCGGGAGGGAAGGGTGAGCAGTTCTTC,CASSSLAGGKGEQFF
.,TRBV2,TRBJ1-3,.,TGTGCCAGCAACTATGACAGTGCCGGAAACACCATATATTTT,CASNYDSAGNTIYF
.,TRBV5-1,TRBJ1-3,once,TGCGCCAGCAGCTCCTCCTTAACTGGAAACACCATATATTTT,CASSSSLTGNTIYF
.,TRBV3-1/TRBV3-2,TRBJ2-7,.,TGTGCCAGCACCCAGGAAGGGTCTAGGGGCGAGCAGTACTTC,CASTQEGSRGEQYF
TRBD1,TRBV6-5,TRBJ1-1,.,TGTGCCAGCAGTAGGGACAGGGGGTCGAACACTGAAGCTTTCTTT,CASSRDRGSNTEAFF
TRBD2,TRBV9,TRBJ2-3,.,TGTGCCAGCAGCGTCCTAGCGGGGTCGGGGACAGATACGCAGTATTTT,CASSVLAGSGTDTQYF
.,TRBV28,TRBJ2-1,.,TGTGCCAGCAGTCAGGGGGGATCGGGTGCCAATGAGCAGTTCTTC,CASSQGGSGANEQFF
TRBD1,TRBV20-1,TRBJ2-2,.,TGCAGTGCTAGTCCGGGACAGGGGAACACCGGGGAGCTGTTTTTT,CSASPGQGNTGELFF
TRBD1,TRBV7-9,TRBJ1-1,few,TGTGCCAGCAGCTTATGGGAGGACAGGGATGCTGAAGCTTTCTTT,CASSLWEDRDAEAFF
.,TRBV28,TRBJ1-2,.,TGTGCCAGCAGTTTAGGGACACTTAACTATGGCTACACCTTC,CASSLGTLNYGYTF
.,TRBV19,TRBJ2-6,.,TGTGCCAGTAATCCGGACTACTCTGGGGCCAACGTCCTGACTTTC,CASNPDYSGANVLTF
.,TRBV5-5,TRBJ1-5,.,TGTGCCAGCAGCCAGATGTGGGGGCAAGGGCAGCCCCAGCATTTT,CASSQMWGQGQPQHF
.,TRBV5-1,TRBJ2-1,.,TGCGCCAGCAGCTTGGGTTGGCGGGGTTACAATGAGCAGTTCTTC,CASSLGWRGYNEQFF
.,TRBV2,TRBJ2-5,.,TGTGCCAGCACCGGGACAATAGAGACCCAGTACTTC,CASTGTIETQYF
TRBD1,TRBV5-5,TRBJ1-5,.,TGTGCCAGCAGCCGTCGGCCGACAGGGCCATTTGGCAGCCAGCCCCAGCATTTT,CASSRRPTGPFGSQPQHF
TRBD2,TRBV5-4,TRBJ2-1,.,TGTGCCAGCAGCCAGAGCGGGAGGGCCGACAATGAGCAGTTCTTC,CASSQSGRADNEQFF
TRBD1,TRBV2,TRBJ2-5,.,TGTGCCAGCACCGGGACAGGGTGGGGGGAAGAGACCCAGTACTTC,CASTGTGWGEETQYF
.,TRBV18,TRBJ2-3,.,TGTGCCAGCTCACCACTAGGCACAGATACGCAGTATTTT,CASSPLGTDTQYF
TRBD1,TRBV6-5,TRBJ1-1,.,TGTGCCAGCATCGTAGGACAGGGCGACACTGAAGCTTTCTTT,CASIVGQGDTEAFF
.,TRBV25-1,TRBJ2-3,.,TGTGCCAGCAGTGAACGGGAGGGGGCATCAGATACGCAGTATTTT,CASSEREGASDTQYF
.,TRBV6-4,TRBJ1-6,.,TGTGCCAGCAGTGACGGGAGAACCAATTCACCCCTCCACTTT,CASSDGRTNSPLHF
.,TRBV2,TRBJ1-5,.,TGTGCCAGCAGTGGGACAACTAGCAATCAGCCCCAGCATTTT,CASSGTTSNQPQHF
.,TRBV6-5,TRBJ1-1,.,TGTGCCAGCAGGATATACCAAACACTGAACACTGAAGCTTTCTTT,CASRIYQTLNTEAFF
TRBD1,TRBV3-1/TRBV3-2,TRBJ1-5,few,TGTGCCAGCAGCCCCGGGACAGGCGGGCAACCCCAGCATTTT,CASSPGTGGQPQHF
.,TRBV18,TRBJ2-7,.,TGTGCCAGCTCACCAAGTGAGGGTTACGAGCAGTACTTC,CASSPSEGYEQYF